This entry concerns a single T cell receptor beta chain. Its cognate antigen is unknown. The record originates from a study of long-term antiretroviral therapy in people with HIV. At survey level, the immunoSEQ assay was run in its v3.0 version. Generated by immunoSEQ multiplex PCR, the TCRdb table keeps only in-frame clones and is missing some. The table shows roughly 34,000 clones, with around 94% occurring only once. Study results and caveats: Dominating the repertoire at all time points were the clones that expanded before ART.

V dropped 5 bases and J dropped 4 bases, with 23 bases sitting between them. The CDR3 totals 17 residues. The germline V gene has CDR1 MGHRA and CDR2 YSYEKL. This chain joins TRBV4-1 and TRBJ2-5; TRBD1 or TRBD2 may be the D gene (5 bases each). The input for sequencing was unsorted PBMCs, taken about 5.1 years after starting antiretroviral therapy. This receptor was obtained from a woman between 45 and 60 years old with HIV. CDR3 region: CASSFVGLAGMGETQYF. CDR3 coding DNA: TGCGCCAGCAGCTTTGTGGGGCTAGCAGGGATGGGAGAGACCCAGTACTTC.